The rows below give T cell receptor beta chains drawn from one sample of a study of human T cells and chemical hapten exposure. One entry per CDR3 protein, called by TCRdb with MiXCR from the RACE reads. Of some 120,000 distinct CDR3 sequences listed, more than 7.5% are singletons. The source material was whole blood. The receptors derive from a male donor in good health. Some clones in this sample may be carry-over from other donors' samples. The CDR3 runs from the conserved cysteine through the conserved F or W. The order of the fields is J gene, V gene, clone size, D gene, CDR3 protein, CDR3 DNA. The D gene is left open where the match is weak. Some rows mark clone size as missing; the rest say once, few, many or name a class of expanded clone.

J gene: TRBJ2-7; V gene: TRBV3-1; clone size: .; D gene: TRBD1; CDR3 protein: CASSHAGTGGEQYF; CDR3 DNA: TGTGCCAGCAGCCATGCCGGGACAGGGGGCGAGCAGTACTTC
J gene: TRBJ2-1; V gene: TRBV27; clone size: .; D gene: .; CDR3 protein: CASSPNYNEQFF; CDR3 DNA: TGTGCCAGCAGTCCCAACTACAATGAGCAGTTCTTC
J gene: TRBJ2-2; V gene: TRBV5-1; clone size: many; D gene: .; CDR3 protein: CASSPIGDGTGELFF; CDR3 DNA: TGCGCCAGCAGCCCTATAGGGGATGGGACCGGGGAGCTGTTTTTT
J gene: TRBJ1-2; V gene: TRBV4-3; clone size: few; D gene: .; CDR3 protein: CASSQEDNLNYGYTF; CDR3 DNA: TGCGCCAGCAGCCAAGAGGACAACCTTAACTATGGCTACACCTTC
J gene: TRBJ1-2; V gene: TRBV2; clone size: few; D gene: .; CDR3 protein: CASSEGRWTYGYTF; CDR3 DNA: TGTGCCAGCAGTGAGGGCAGGTGGACGTATGGCTACACCTTC
J gene: TRBJ2-5; V gene: TRBV5-4; clone size: .; D gene: TRBD2; CDR3 protein: CASSLGTSGVQETQYF; CDR3 DNA: TGTGCCAGCAGCTTGGGGACTAGCGGAGTCCAAGAGACCCAGTACTTC
J gene: TRBJ2-7; V gene: TRBV6-6; clone size: few; D gene: .; CDR3 protein: CASGHPMGSSTRYEQYF; CDR3 DNA: TGTGCCAGCGGGCATCCAATGGGCAGTTCAACGAGGTACGAGCAGTACTTC
J gene: TRBJ1-4; V gene: TRBV6-6; clone size: many; D gene: TRBD1; CDR3 protein: CASSQDRVGEKLFF; CDR3 DNA: TGTGCCAGCAGTCAGGACAGGGTCGGGGAAAAACTGTTTTTT
J gene: TRBJ1-2; V gene: TRBV7-2; clone size: few; D gene: .; CDR3 protein: CASRPSGVDYGYTF; CDR3 DNA: TGTGCCAGCAGGCCCTCAGGGGTTGACTATGGCTACACCTTC
J gene: TRBJ2-5; V gene: TRBV10-3; clone size: .; D gene: TRBD2; CDR3 protein: CASQGRASGQETQYF; CDR3 DNA: TGTGCCTCGCAAGGGAGGGCTAGCGGGCAAGAGACCCAGTACTTC
J gene: TRBJ1-2; V gene: TRBV3-1; clone size: .; D gene: .; CDR3 protein: CASSHLLPSQRGLYGYTF; CDR3 DNA: TGTGCCAGCAGCCATCTTCTTCCTTCCCAAAGGGGACTCTATGGCTACACCTTC
J gene: TRBJ2-4; V gene: TRBV6-6; clone size: few; D gene: .; CDR3 protein: CASSYSSSAKNIQYF; CDR3 DNA: TGTGCCAGCAGTTACTCCTCCTCGGCCAAAAACATTCAGTACTTC
J gene: TRBJ1-2; V gene: TRBV6-5; clone size: few; D gene: .; CDR3 protein: CASPPPDSTNYGYTF; CDR3 DNA: TGTGCCAGCCCCCCACCCGACAGTACTAACTATGGCTACACCTTC
J gene: TRBJ2-5; V gene: TRBV10-3; clone size: few; D gene: TRBD2; CDR3 protein: CAISGGRANQETQYF; CDR3 DNA: TGTGCCATCAGTGGGGGGAGGGCCAACCAAGAGACCCAGTACTTC
J gene: TRBJ1-1; V gene: TRBV27; clone size: few; D gene: .; CDR3 protein: CASRRGQTNTEAFF; CDR3 DNA: TGTGCCAGCAGACGTGGACAGACGAACACTGAAGCTTTCTTT
J gene: TRBJ1-1; V gene: TRBV4-3; clone size: few; D gene: .; CDR3 protein: CASSPGIWTEAFF; CDR3 DNA: TGCGCCAGCAGCCCGGGTATATGGACTGAAGCTTTCTTT
J gene: TRBJ2-3; V gene: TRBV5-4; clone size: many; D gene: TRBD1; CDR3 protein: CASSFGQGARDTDTQYF; CDR3 DNA: TGTGCCAGCAGCTTCGGACAGGGGGCGCGTGACACAGATACGCAGTATTTT
J gene: TRBJ2-1; V gene: TRBV12-3/TRBV12-4; clone size: .; D gene: .; CDR3 protein: CASSPWMDNEQFF; CDR3 DNA: TGTGCCAGCAGTCCTTGGATGGACAATGAGCAGTTCTTC
J gene: TRBJ1-1; V gene: TRBV12-3/TRBV12-4; clone size: few; D gene: .; CDR3 protein: CASSFGQGAEAFF; CDR3 DNA: TGTGCCAGCAGTTTTGGGCAGGGCGCTGAAGCTTTCTTT
J gene: TRBJ2-7; V gene: TRBV5-4; clone size: few; D gene: .; CDR3 protein: CASGRDQGEQYF; CDR3 DNA: TGTGCCAGCGGCCGCGACCAGGGAGAGCAGTACTTC
J gene: TRBJ2-7; V gene: TRBV2; clone size: .; D gene: TRBD2; CDR3 protein: CASSGGLESSYEQYF; CDR3 DNA: TGTGCCAGCAGCGGGGGACTAGAGAGCTCCTACGAGCAGTACTTC
J gene: TRBJ1-1; V gene: TRBV6-1; clone size: few; D gene: TRBD1; CDR3 protein: CASSGTGGGTEAFF; CDR3 DNA: TGTGCCAGCAGCGGGACAGGGGGTGGCACTGAAGCTTTCTTT
J gene: TRBJ1-1; V gene: TRBV20-1; clone size: .; D gene: TRBD1; CDR3 protein: CSARDDRDTEAFF; CDR3 DNA: TGCAGTGCTAGAGATGACAGGGACACTGAAGCTTTCTTT
J gene: TRBJ2-1; V gene: TRBV20-1; clone size: .; D gene: TRBD2; CDR3 protein: CSARTSSYNEQFF; CDR3 DNA: TGCAGTGCCCGGACTAGCTCCTACAATGAGCAGTTCTTC
J gene: TRBJ2-5; V gene: TRBV30; clone size: .; D gene: TRBD2; CDR3 protein: CAWNPPTSGPQETQYF; CDR3 DNA: TGTGCCTGGAACCCCCCGACTAGCGGGCCGCAAGAGACCCAGTACTTC
J gene: TRBJ2-5; V gene: TRBV5-1; clone size: .; D gene: .; CDR3 protein: CASSLTTGRETQYF; CDR3 DNA: TGCGCCAGCAGCTTGACAACGGGTCGGGAGACCCAGTACTTC
J gene: TRBJ2-3; V gene: TRBV4-2; clone size: .; D gene: .; CDR3 protein: CASSQAGTSTDTQYF; CDR3 DNA: TGTGCCAGCAGCCAGGCGGGGACTAGCACAGATACGCAGTATTTT
J gene: TRBJ2-7; V gene: TRBV7-2; clone size: many; D gene: .; CDR3 protein: CASSLHVGYEQYF; CDR3 DNA: TGTGCCAGCAGCTTACACGTAGGCTACGAGCAGTACTTC
J gene: TRBJ1-5; V gene: TRBV6-6; clone size: many; D gene: .; CDR3 protein: CASRTDQGYNQPQHF; CDR3 DNA: TGTGCCAGCAGAACAGATCAGGGATACAATCAGCCCCAGCATTTT
J gene: TRBJ2-3; V gene: TRBV29-1; clone size: many; D gene: TRBD1; CDR3 protein: CSVFPGDSSTDTQYF; CDR3 DNA: TGCAGCGTCTTCCCTGGGGACAGTAGCACAGATACGCAGTATTTT
J gene: TRBJ1-3; V gene: TRBV11-2; clone size: .; D gene: TRBD1; CDR3 protein: CASSLGQASAGNTIYF; CDR3 DNA: TGTGCCAGCAGCTTGGGACAGGCTAGTGCTGGAAACACCATATATTTT
J gene: TRBJ1-6; V gene: TRBV13; clone size: .; D gene: TRBD1; CDR3 protein: CASSAGTGISPLHF; CDR3 DNA: TGTGCCAGCAGCGCCGGGACAGGGATATCACCCCTCCACTTT
J gene: TRBJ1-1; V gene: TRBV6-6; clone size: many; D gene: .; CDR3 protein: CASSYPEGGNLNTEAFF; CDR3 DNA: TGTGCCAGCAGTTACCCCGAGGGGGGGAACCTGAACACTGAAGCTTTCTTT
J gene: TRBJ1-1; V gene: TRBV10-3; clone size: few; D gene: .; CDR3 protein: CAISESRVNTEAFF; CDR3 DNA: TGTGCCATCAGTGAGTCTAGGGTGAACACTGAAGCTTTCTTT
J gene: TRBJ2-2; V gene: TRBV20-1; clone size: many; D gene: TRBD2; CDR3 protein: CSAKREGDTGELFF; CDR3 DNA: TGCAGTGCTAAACGGGAGGGCGACACCGGGGAGCTGTTTTTT
J gene: TRBJ2-1; V gene: TRBV5-1; clone size: .; D gene: TRBD2; CDR3 protein: CASSLVLAGEIYNEQFF; CDR3 DNA: TGCGCCAGCAGCTTGGTACTAGCGGGAGAGATTTACAATGAGCAGTTCTTC
J gene: TRBJ2-3; V gene: TRBV18; clone size: many; D gene: .; CDR3 protein: CASSPSAGSTDTQYF; CDR3 DNA: TGTGCCAGCTCACCATCGGCAGGGAGCACAGATACGCAGTATTTT
J gene: TRBJ1-5; V gene: TRBV10-2; clone size: few; D gene: .; CDR3 protein: CASSELAGSNQPQHF; CDR3 DNA: TGCGCCAGCAGTGAGTTGGCAGGTAGCAATCAGCCCCAGCATTTT
J gene: TRBJ2-7; V gene: TRBV20-1; clone size: few; D gene: .; CDR3 protein: CSAPEGNWDEQYF; CDR3 DNA: TGCAGTGCCCCCGAGGGAAACTGGGACGAGCAGTACTTC
J gene: TRBJ2-5; V gene: TRBV7-6; clone size: many; D gene: .; CDR3 protein: CASSLARSGRETQYF; CDR3 DNA: TGTGCCAGCAGCTTAGCGCGATCAGGGCGCGAGACCCAGTACTTC
J gene: TRBJ1-5; V gene: TRBV4-1; clone size: .; D gene: .; CDR3 protein: CASSQDSRGPGAKQPQHF; CDR3 DNA: TGCGCCAGCAGCCAAGATTCAAGAGGACCCGGGGCGAAGCAGCCCCAGCATTTT
J gene: TRBJ2-7; V gene: TRBV12-3/TRBV12-4; clone size: few; D gene: TRBD1; CDR3 protein: CASSSAGGWREQYF; CDR3 DNA: TGTGCCAGCAGTTCAGCAGGGGGCTGGCGCGAGCAGTACTTC
J gene: TRBJ1-2; V gene: TRBV7-2; clone size: few; D gene: .; CDR3 protein: CASSPGQDYGYTF; CDR3 DNA: TGTGCCAGCAGCCCCGGACAAGACTATGGCTACACCTTC
J gene: TRBJ2-2; V gene: TRBV7-9; clone size: .; D gene: .; CDR3 protein: CASSITRTAAGELFF; CDR3 DNA: TGTGCCAGCAGCATAACACGGACGGCCGCCGGGGAGCTGTTTTTT
J gene: TRBJ2-1; V gene: TRBV20-1; clone size: many; D gene: TRBD2; CDR3 protein: CSARDRGLAGTYNEQFF; CDR3 DNA: TGCAGTGCTAGAGATCGGGGATTAGCGGGAACTTACAATGAGCAGTTCTTC
J gene: TRBJ2-3; V gene: TRBV10-3; clone size: .; D gene: .; CDR3 protein: CVISEENLKLTDTQYF; CDR3 DNA: TGTGTCATCAGTGAGGAAAACCTCAAACTCACAGATACGCAGTATTTT
J gene: TRBJ2-2; V gene: TRBV10-3; clone size: few; D gene: .; CDR3 protein: CAISLGLYPRWGRLANTGELFF; CDR3 DNA: TGTGCCATCAGTCTCGGTCTTTACCCTAGATGGGGGAGGTTGGCGAACACCGGGGAGCTGTTTTTT